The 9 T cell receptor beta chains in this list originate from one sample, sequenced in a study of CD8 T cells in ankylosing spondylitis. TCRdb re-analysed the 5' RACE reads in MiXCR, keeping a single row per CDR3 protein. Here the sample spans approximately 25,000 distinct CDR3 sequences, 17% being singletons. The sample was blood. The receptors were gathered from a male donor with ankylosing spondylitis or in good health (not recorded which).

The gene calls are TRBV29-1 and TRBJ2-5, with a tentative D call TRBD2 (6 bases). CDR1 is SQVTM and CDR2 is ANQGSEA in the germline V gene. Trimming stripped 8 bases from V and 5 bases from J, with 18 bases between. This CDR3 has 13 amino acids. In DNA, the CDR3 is TGCAGCTCAGAAACGCCGGGGGATGAGACCCAGTACTTC. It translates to CSSETPGDETQYF.

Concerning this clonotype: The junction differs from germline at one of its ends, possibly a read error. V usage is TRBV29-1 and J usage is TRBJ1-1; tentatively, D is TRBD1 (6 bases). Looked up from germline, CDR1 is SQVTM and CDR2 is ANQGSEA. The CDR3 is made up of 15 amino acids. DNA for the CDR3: TGCAGCGTGGAAGACAGGTCCAATACCCGGACTGAAGCTTTCTTT. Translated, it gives CSVEDRSNTRTEAFF.

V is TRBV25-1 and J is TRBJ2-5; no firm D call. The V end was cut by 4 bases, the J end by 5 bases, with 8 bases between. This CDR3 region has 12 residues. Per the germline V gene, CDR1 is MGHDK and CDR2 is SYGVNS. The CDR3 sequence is CASSGNKETQYF. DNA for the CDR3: TGTGCCAGCAGTGGGAACAAGGAGACCCAGTACTTC.

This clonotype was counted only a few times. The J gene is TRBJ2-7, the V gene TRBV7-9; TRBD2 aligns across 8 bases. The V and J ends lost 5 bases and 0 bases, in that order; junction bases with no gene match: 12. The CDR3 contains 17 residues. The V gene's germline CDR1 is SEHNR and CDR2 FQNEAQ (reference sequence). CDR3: CASSEGPSGPSSYEQYF. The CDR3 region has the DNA TGTGCCAGCAGCGAGGGGCCTAGCGGGCCAAGCTCCTACGAGCAGTACTTC.

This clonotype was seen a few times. The CDR3 protein is CASSLWGPDTGELFF. The CDR3 DNA reads as TGTGCCAGCAGCCTATGGGGGCCTGACACCGGGGAGCTGTTTTTT. V usage is TRBV6-6 and J usage is TRBJ2-2; D perhaps matches TRBD1 (6 bases). CDR1 is MNHNY, CDR2 SVGAGI, per germline (reference sequence). This CDR3 region has 15 residues. The germline V and J ends were trimmed by 6 bases and 3 bases, with 14 bases remaining between them.

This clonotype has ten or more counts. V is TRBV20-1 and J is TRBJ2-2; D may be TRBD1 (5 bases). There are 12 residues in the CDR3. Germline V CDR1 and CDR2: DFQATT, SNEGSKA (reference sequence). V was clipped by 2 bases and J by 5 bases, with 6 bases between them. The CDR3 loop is CSARRGTGELFF. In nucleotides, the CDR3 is TGCAGTGCTAGAAGGGGAACCGGGGAGCTGTTTTTT.

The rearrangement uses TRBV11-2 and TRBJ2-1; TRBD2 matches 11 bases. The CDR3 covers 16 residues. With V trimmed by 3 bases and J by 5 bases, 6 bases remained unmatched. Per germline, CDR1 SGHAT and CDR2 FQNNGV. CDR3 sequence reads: CASSFILAGAHNEQFF. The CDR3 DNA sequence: TGTGCCAGCAGCTTCATACTAGCGGGGGCTCACAATGAGCAGTTCTTC.

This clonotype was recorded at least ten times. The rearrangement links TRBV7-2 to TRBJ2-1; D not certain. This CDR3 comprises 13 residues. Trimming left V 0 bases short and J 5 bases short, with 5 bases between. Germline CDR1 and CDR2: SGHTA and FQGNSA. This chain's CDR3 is CASSLAQHNEQFF. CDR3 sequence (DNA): TGTGCCAGCAGCTTAGCCCAGCACAATGAGCAGTTCTTC.

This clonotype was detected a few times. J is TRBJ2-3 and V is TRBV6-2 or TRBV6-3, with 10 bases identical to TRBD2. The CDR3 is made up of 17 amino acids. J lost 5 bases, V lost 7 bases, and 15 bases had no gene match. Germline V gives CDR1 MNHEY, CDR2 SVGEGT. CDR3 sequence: CASNPWSLAGVGDTQYF. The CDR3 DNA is TGTGCCAGCAACCCCTGGAGCCTAGCGGGAGTGGGAGATACGCAGTATTTT.